This TCR beta chain was observed in a study of response to subunit inactivated influenza vaccine. Study-wide results and caveats: Every seasonal influenza vaccination brings in few new T cells, the authors suggested.

TCRdb re-called the RT-PCR reads through MiXCR, storing one row per CDR3 protein. The sample has 530,000 or so distinct CDR3 sequences, 25% seen once; the top ten hold 1.5% to 2%. This clonotype was found a few times. Its antigen is unknown. Germline V gene data show CDR1 as SGHTA and CDR2 as FQGNSA. V shed 2 bases and J shed 7 bases, with 14 bases lying between them. CDR3 length equals 14 residues. This specimen consisted of CD4+ T cells sorted from PBMCs, obtained about 5 days after vaccination. The chain recombines TRBV7-2 with TRBJ2-5; D call uncertain. The clonotype originates from a man aged 50 to 60 who received an inactivated influenza vaccine. As DNA, the CDR3 is TGTGCCAGCAGCTTATTCGATCTCAAGGGGACCCAGTACTTC. Its translation is CASSLFDLKGTQYF.